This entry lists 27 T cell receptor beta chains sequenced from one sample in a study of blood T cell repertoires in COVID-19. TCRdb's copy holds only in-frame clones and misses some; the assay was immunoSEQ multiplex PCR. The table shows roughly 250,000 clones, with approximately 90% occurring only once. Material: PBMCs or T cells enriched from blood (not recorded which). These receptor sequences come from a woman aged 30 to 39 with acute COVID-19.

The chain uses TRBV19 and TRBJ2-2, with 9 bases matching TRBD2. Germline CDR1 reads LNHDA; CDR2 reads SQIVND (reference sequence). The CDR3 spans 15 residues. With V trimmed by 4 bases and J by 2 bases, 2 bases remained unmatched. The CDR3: CASSRLAVNTGELFF. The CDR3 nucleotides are TGTGCCAGTAGTAGACTAGCGGTCAACACCGGGGAGCTGTTTTTT.

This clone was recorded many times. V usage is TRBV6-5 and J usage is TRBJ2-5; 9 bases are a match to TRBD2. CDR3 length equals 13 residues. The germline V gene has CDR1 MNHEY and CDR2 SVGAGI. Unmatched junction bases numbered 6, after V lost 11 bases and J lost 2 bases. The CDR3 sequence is CACSSGEQETQYF. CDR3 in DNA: TGTGCCTGTTCTAGCGGGGAACAAGAGACCCAGTACTTC.

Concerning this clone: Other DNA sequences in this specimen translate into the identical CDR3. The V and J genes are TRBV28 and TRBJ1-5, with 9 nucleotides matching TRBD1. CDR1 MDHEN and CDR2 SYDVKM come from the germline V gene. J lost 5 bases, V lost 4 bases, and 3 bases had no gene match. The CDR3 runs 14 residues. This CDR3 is CASSSGQGYQPQHF. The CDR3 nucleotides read TGTGCCAGCAGTTCGGGACAGGGCTATCAGCCCCAGCATTTT.

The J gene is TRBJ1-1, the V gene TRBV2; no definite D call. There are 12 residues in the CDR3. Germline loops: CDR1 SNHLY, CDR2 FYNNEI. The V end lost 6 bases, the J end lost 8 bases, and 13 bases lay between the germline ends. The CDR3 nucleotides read TGTGCCAGCAGCTTGGGGTCGGGGGAAGCTTTCTTT. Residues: CASSLGSGEAFF.

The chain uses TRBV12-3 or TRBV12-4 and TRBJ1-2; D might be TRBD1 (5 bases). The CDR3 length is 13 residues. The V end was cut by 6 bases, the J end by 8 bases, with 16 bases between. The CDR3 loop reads CASSLSTVGGYTF. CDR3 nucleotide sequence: TGTGCCAGCAGCCTTTCGACAGTAGGCGGCTACACCTTC.

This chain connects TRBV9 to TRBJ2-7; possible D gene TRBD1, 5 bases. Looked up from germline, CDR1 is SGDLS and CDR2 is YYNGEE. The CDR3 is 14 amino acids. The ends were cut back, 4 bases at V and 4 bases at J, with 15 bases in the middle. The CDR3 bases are TGTGCCAGCAGCAAAACCGCCTCAGGGTACGAGCAGTACTTC. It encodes CASSKTASGYEQYF.

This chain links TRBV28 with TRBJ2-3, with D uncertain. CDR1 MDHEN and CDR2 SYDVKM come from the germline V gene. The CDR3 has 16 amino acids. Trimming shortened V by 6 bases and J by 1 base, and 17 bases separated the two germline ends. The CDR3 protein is CASSFGPGPGTDTQYF. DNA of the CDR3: TGTGCCAGCAGCTTTGGCCCAGGTCCTGGCACAGATACGCAGTATTTT.

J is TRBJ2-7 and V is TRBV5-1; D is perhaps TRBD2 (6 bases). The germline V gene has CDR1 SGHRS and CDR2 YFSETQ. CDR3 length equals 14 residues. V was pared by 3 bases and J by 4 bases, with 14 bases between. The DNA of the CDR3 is TGCGCCAGCAGCTCTTACCGGGAGCCTTACGAGCAGTACTTC. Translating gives CASSSYREPYEQYF.

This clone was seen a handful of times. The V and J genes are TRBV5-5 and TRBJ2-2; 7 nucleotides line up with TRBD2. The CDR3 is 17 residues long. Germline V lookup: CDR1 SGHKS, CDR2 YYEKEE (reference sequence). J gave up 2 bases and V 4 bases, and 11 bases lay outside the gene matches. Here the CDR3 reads CASSPLGLAANTGELFF. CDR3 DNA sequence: TGTGCCAGCAGCCCACTTGGGCTAGCGGCCAACACCGGGGAGCTGTTTTTT.

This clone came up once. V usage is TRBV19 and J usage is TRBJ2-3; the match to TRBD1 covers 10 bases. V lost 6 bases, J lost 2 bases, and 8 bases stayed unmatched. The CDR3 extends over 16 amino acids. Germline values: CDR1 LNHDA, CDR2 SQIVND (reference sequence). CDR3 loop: CASRKGQGSPTDTQYF. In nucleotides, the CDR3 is TGTGCCAGTAGAAAGGGACAGGGGAGCCCCACAGATACGCAGTATTTT.

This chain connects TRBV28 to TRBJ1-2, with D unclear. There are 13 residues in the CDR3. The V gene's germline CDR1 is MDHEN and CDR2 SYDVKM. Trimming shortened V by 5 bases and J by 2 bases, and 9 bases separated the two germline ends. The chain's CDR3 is CASSPPQNYGYTF. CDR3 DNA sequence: TGTGCCAGCAGTCCCCCGCAGAACTATGGCTACACCTTC.

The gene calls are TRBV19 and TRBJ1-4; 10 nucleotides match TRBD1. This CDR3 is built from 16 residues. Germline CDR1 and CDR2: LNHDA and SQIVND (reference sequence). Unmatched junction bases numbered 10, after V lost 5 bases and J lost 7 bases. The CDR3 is CASSPQRDRGGEKLFF. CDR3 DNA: TGTGCCAGTAGTCCCCAAAGGGACAGGGGAGGTGAAAAACTGTTTTTT.

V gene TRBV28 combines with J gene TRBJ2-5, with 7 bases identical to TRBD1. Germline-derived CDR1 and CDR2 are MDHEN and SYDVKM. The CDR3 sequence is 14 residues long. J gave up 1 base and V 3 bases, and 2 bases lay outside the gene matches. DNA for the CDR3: TGTGCCAGCAGTTTGAACAGGGGCCAAGAGACCCAGTACTTC. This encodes CASSLNRGQETQYF.

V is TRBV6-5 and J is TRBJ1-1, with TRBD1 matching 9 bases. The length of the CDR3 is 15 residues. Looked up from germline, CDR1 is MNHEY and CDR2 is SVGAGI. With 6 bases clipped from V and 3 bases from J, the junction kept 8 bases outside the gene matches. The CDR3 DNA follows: TGTGCCAGCAGGTTTACAGGGGGCGCCTACACTGAAGCTTTCTTT. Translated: CASRFTGGAYTEAFF.

The CDR3 spells CASSDPGQGLEKLFF. The CDR3, as DNA: TGTGCCAGCAGTGACCCAGGACAGGGACTCGAAAAACTGTTTTTT. The chain couples TRBV28 to TRBJ1-4; the match to TRBD1 covers 8 bases. The V segment lost 5 bases and the J segment 8 bases; nucleotides outside the gene matches: 10. Looked up from germline, CDR1 is MDHEN and CDR2 is SYDVKM. The CDR3 runs 15 residues.

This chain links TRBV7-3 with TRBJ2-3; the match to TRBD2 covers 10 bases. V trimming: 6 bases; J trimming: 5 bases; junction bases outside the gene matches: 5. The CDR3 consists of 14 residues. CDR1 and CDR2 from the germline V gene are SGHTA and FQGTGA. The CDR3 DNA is TGTGCCAGCAGTCAGGGACTAGCGAGAGATACGCAGTATTTT. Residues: CASSQGLARDTQYF.

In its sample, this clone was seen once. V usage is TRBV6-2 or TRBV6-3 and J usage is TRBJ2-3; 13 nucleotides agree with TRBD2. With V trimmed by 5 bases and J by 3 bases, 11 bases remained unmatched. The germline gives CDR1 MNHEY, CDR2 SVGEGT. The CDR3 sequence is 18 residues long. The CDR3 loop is CASSPRGLAGARTDTQYF. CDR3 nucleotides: TGTGCCAGCAGTCCCCGAGGACTAGCGGGAGCGAGAACAGATACGCAGTATTTT.

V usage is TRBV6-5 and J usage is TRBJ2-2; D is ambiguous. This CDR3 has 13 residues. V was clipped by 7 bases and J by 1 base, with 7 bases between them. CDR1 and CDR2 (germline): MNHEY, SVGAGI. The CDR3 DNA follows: TGTGCCAGCACATACAAGAACACCGGGGAGCTGTTTTTT. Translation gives CASTYKNTGELFF.

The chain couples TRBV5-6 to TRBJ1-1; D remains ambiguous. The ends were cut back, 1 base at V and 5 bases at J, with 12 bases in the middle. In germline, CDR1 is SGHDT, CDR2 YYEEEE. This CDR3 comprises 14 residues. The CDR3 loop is CASSLPLGRTEAFF. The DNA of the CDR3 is TGTGCCAGCAGCTTGCCCCTGGGGAGAACTGAAGCTTTCTTT.

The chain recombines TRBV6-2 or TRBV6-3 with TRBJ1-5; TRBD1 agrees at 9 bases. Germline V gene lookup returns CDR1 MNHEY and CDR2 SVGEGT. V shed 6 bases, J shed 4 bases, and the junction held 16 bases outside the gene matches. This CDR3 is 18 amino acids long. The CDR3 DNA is TGTGCCAGCAGCGCCACCCTCCGGGACAGGGAGGGGAATCAGCCCCAGCATTTT. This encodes CASSATLRDREGNQPQHF.

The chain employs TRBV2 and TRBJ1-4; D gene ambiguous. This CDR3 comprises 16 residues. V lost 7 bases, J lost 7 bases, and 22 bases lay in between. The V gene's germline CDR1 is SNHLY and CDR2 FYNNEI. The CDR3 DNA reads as TGTGCCAGCAACATTTGGGGAGCCGGGGTGGGTGAAAAACTGTTTTTT. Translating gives CASNIWGAGVGEKLFF.

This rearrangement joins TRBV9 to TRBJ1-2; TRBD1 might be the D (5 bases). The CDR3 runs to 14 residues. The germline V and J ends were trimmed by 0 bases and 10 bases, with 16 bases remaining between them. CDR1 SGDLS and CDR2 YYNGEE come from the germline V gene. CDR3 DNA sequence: TGTGCCAGCAGCGTAGACTCCTCCCGGGGGGACTACACCTTC. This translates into CASSVDSSRGDYTF.

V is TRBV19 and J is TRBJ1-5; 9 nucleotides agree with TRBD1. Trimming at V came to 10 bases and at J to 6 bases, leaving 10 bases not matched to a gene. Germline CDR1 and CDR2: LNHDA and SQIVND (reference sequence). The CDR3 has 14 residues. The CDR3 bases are TGTGCCACTACCGCAATACAGGGGGCTCAGCCCCAGCATTTT. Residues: CATTAIQGAQPQHF. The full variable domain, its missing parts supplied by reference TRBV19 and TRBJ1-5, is DGGITQSPKYLFRKEGQNVTLSCEQNLNHDAMYWYRQDPGQGLRLIYYSQIVNDFQKGDIAEGYSVSREKKESFPLTVTSAQKNPTAFYLCATTAIQGAQPQHFGDGTRLSIL.

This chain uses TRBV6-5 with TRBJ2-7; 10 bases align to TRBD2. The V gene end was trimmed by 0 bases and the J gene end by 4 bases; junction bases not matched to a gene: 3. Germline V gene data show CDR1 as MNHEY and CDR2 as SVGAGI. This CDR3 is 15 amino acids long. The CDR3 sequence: CASSYSRTSGYEQYF. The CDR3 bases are TGTGCCAGCAGTTACTCACGGACTAGCGGTTACGAGCAGTACTTC.

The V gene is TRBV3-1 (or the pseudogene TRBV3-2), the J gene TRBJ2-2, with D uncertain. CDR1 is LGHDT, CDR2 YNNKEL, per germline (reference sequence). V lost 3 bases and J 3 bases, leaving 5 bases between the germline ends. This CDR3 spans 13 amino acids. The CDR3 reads CASSQVDTGELFF. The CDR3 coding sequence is TGTGCCAGCAGCCAGGTAGACACCGGGGAGCTGTTTTTT.

CDR3 bases: TGTGCCAGCAGCCAAGGGACAGGACCAGGGACTGAAGCTTTCTTT. It is translated as CASSQGTGPGTEAFF. The rearrangement uses TRBV3-1 (or the pseudogene TRBV3-2) and TRBJ1-1, with 7 positions matching TRBD1. Germline V gene data show CDR1 as LGHDT and CDR2 as YNNKEL (reference sequence). With 1 base clipped from V and 5 bases from J, the junction kept 7 bases outside the gene matches. The CDR3 consists of 15 residues.

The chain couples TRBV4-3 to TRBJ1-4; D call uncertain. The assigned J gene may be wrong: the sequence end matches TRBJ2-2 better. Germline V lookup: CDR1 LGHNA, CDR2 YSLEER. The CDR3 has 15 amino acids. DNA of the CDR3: TGCGCCAGCAGCTTCTCCACTAACATTGGCGAGGAGCTGTTTTTT. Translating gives CASSFSTNIGEELFF.